This TCR beta chain was identified in a study of blood T cell repertoires in COVID-19. Study-wide background: From T cells, B-cell-depleted T cells, or PBMCs came the material, which was cDNA or gDNA.

With 3 bases removed from V and 0 bases from J, the gap between germline ends came to 11 bases. The CDR3 has 15 residues. Germline V gene data show CDR1 as KGHSH and CDR2 as LQKENI. This clone was observed once. Participants came from fewer than 25 US areas, aged about 18 to 89 years. In the original processing: The assay estimated nucleated cells by amplifying reference gene primers. Here immunoSEQ multiplex PCR was the method, and the copy in TCRdb shows in-frame clones only, minus some. D and trimming were read from the DNA, whereas the V and J calls and clone size are those reported in that table. In the table there are about 250,000 clones, 80% to 90% of which are singletons.

The receptor comes from a woman under 30 who had recovered from COVID-19. Sequencing was performed on PBMCs or T cells enriched from blood (not recorded which). V and J are TRBV18 and TRBJ1-2; D unclear. CDR3 DNA sequence: TGTGCCAGCTCACCCGACTCAACCCCTAACTATGGCTACACCTTC. Translated: CASSPDSTPNYGYTF.